The 29 T cell receptor beta chains reported below all come from one sample, sequenced in a study of blood T cell repertoires in COVID-19. TCRdb's copy holds only in-frame clones and misses some; the assay was immunoSEQ multiplex PCR. The sample lists around 50,000 clones, approximately 88% occurring once. The sequenced sample consisted of peripheral blood. The receptor source for this set is a human donor in a cohort sampled during active COVID-19.

This clone was found once. The chain joins TRBV6-5 to TRBJ2-3, with TRBD2 identical over 11 bases. This CDR3 contains 15 residues. The junction had 5 bases not matched to a gene; V was cut back by 6 bases and J by 3 bases. CDR1 is MNHEY, CDR2 SVGAGI, per germline. CDR3 protein: CASRETSGATDTQYF. Written as DNA, the CDR3 is TGTGCCAGCAGAGAGACTAGCGGGGCAACAGATACGCAGTATTTT.

This chain uses TRBV5-1 with TRBJ2-3; TRBD2 is a possible D gene (6 bases). Trimming pared 3 bases from V and 2 bases from J, leaving 10 bases between. Germline lookup yields CDR1 SGHRS and CDR2 YFSETQ. The length of the CDR3 is 14 residues. In DNA form, the CDR3 reads TGCGCCAGCAGCTCCGGGGGAAACACAGATACGCAGTATTTT. The encoded protein is CASSSGGNTDTQYF.

This chain connects TRBV21-1 to TRBJ2-5; the DNA was not compared with TRBD1, the D call given in the table. TRBV21-1 is a pseudogene segment. The CDR3 sequence is 16 residues long. The CDR3 region is CASSKVPRTVQETQYF. The CDR3 DNA is TGTGCCAGCAGCAAAGTTCCCCGGACAGTTCAAGAGACCCAGTACTTC.

The gene calls are TRBV11-2 and TRBJ2-7; tentatively, D is TRBD1 (6 bases). The CDR3 is made up of 15 amino acids. The ends were cut back, 1 base at V and 2 bases at J, with 12 bases in the middle. CDR1 is SGHAT, CDR2 FQNNGV, per germline. CDR3 protein: CASSLAARGAYEQYF. Written as DNA, the CDR3 is TGTGCCAGCAGCTTAGCGGCCAGGGGAGCCTACGAGCAGTACTTC.

This chain links TRBV20-1 with TRBJ1-2, with D uncertain. V dropped 3 bases and J dropped 8 bases, with 10 bases sitting between them. There are 11 residues in the CDR3. The germline gives CDR1 DFQATT, CDR2 SNEGSKA (reference sequence). The CDR3 region is CSASPTGGYTF. DNA of the CDR3: TGCAGTGCTAGTCCTACGGGGGGCTACACCTTC.

This chain connects TRBV7-2 to TRBJ2-1, with 11 bases aligning to TRBD2. Germline CDR1 SGHTA, CDR2 FQGNSA. The CDR3 consists of 16 residues. Losses at the gene ends were 1 base for V and 6 bases for J; bases not matched to a gene: 5. CDR3 loop: CASSLVGGTSGNEQFF. The CDR3 DNA follows: TGTGCCAGCAGCTTAGTTGGAGGGACTAGCGGCAATGAGCAGTTCTTC.

V is TRBV5-5 and J is TRBJ2-7, with 12 bases that match TRBD2. The CDR3 totals 16 residues. In germline, CDR1 is SGHKS, CDR2 YYEKEE (reference sequence). The J segment lost 2 bases and the V segment lost 5 bases, leaving 8 bases of the junction unmatched. CDR3 protein: CASRLTSGSITYEQYF. CDR3 nucleotides: TGTGCCAGCAGACTGACTAGCGGGAGTATCACCTACGAGCAGTACTTC.

This clone was found a few times. The rearrangement links TRBV5-3 to TRBJ1-6; D is unresolved. TRBV5-3 is reported as an ORF; its role is uncertain. This CDR3 has 15 amino acids. The ends were cut back, 6 bases at V and 5 bases at J, with 15 bases in the middle. The CDR3: CARTGGRSDNSPLHF. The CDR3 DNA reads TGTGCCAGAACCGGCGGGCGTTCGGATAATTCACCCCTCCACTTT.

J is TRBJ1-2 and V is TRBV3-1 (or the pseudogene TRBV3-2); tentatively, D is TRBD1 (6 bases). Trimming took off 6 bases at V and 2 bases at J, with 22 bases between the two ends. Germline CDR1 is LGHDT and CDR2 is YNNKEL (reference sequence). There are 17 residues in the CDR3. CDR3 sequence: CASSTQGRAPGNYGYTF. The CDR3 bases are TGTGCCAGCAGTACTCAGGGGAGGGCTCCGGGAAACTATGGCTACACCTTC.

The chain couples TRBV30 to TRBJ2-7, with 11 nucleotides matching TRBD2. Unmatched junction bases numbered 13, after V lost 2 bases and J lost 7 bases. Germline CDR1 GTSNPN, CDR2 SVGIG (reference sequence). The CDR3 has 16 residues. CDR3 sequence reads: CAWSYRSIASGREQYF. The CDR3 DNA is TGTGCCTGGAGTTATCGATCAATCGCTAGCGGGAGGGAGCAGTACTTC.

This sequence joins TRBV4-3 and TRBJ2-1, with D possibly TRBD2 on 6 matching bases. The V gene's germline CDR1 is LGHNA and CDR2 YSLEER. The CDR3 length is 16 residues. Trimming cost V 0 bases and J 2 bases, with 11 bases left between them. This CDR3 is CASSQDRTGAYNEQFF. For the CDR3, the DNA is TGCGCCAGCAGCCAAGACAGAACGGGGGCCTACAATGAGCAGTTCTTC.

The chain couples TRBV11-2 to TRBJ2-1; no definite D call. Trimming shortened V by 1 base and J by 14 bases, and 18 bases separated the two germline ends. The CDR3 is made up of 14 amino acids. CDR1 and CDR2 (germline): SGHAT, FQNNGV. CDR3 bases: TGTGCCAGCAGCTTAGTTCCTGTGGGCCCCCTCGAGTTCTTC. It yields the protein CASSLVPVGPLEFF. The full variable domain, its missing parts supplied by reference TRBV11-2 and TRBJ2-1, is EAGVAQSPRYKIIEKRQSVAFWCNPISGHATLYWYQQILGQGPKLLIQFQNNGVVDDSQLPKDRFSAERLKGVDSTLKIQPAKLEDSAVYLCASSLVPVGPLEFFGPGTRLTVL.

V gene TRBV5-4 combines with J gene TRBJ2-5; 7 bases match TRBD1. V lost 4 bases to trimming and J lost 1 base; unmatched junction nucleotides: 4. CDR1 is SGHNT, CDR2 YYREEE, per germline (reference sequence). The CDR3 contains 14 residues. The CDR3: CASSPQGFQETQYF. CDR3 bases: TGTGCCAGCAGCCCACAGGGGTTCCAAGAGACCCAGTACTTC.

V and J are TRBV7-8 and TRBJ1-5, with D possibly matching TRBD1 (6 bases). The CDR3 is made up of 15 amino acids. Trimming pared 5 bases from V and 3 bases from J, leaving 14 bases between. CDR1 is SGHVS and CDR2 is FQNEAQ in the germline V gene. The CDR3 loop is CASSDLDRTNQPQHF. CDR3 nucleotides: TGTGCCAGCAGCGACCTAGACAGGACCAATCAGCCCCAGCATTTT.

The CDR3 loop is CASSIGTGETQYF. CDR3 in DNA: TGTGCCAGTAGTATAGGGACGGGGGAGACCCAGTACTTC. V and J are TRBV19 and TRBJ2-5, with D maybe TRBD2 (5 bases). Looked up from germline, CDR1 is LNHDA and CDR2 is SQIVND (reference sequence). V was pared by 1 base and J by 5 bases, with 8 bases between. There are 13 residues in the CDR3.

The V gene is TRBV6-5, the J gene TRBJ1-2; 8 bases match TRBD1. The germline V gene has CDR1 MNHEY and CDR2 SVGAGI. The junction had 2 bases not matched to a gene; V was cut back by 11 bases and J by 0 bases. There are 12 residues in the CDR3. Here the CDR3 reads CAATGANYGYTF. Here the CDR3 DNA reads TGTGCCGCGACAGGGGCTAACTATGGCTACACCTTC.

This rearrangement joins TRBV6-2 or TRBV6-3 to TRBJ2-7; a weak D match, TRBD2 (5 bases). This CDR3 contains 14 residues. Trimming removed 2 bases at V and 4 bases at J, with 12 bases between. Per germline, CDR1 MNHEY and CDR2 SVGEGT. In DNA, the CDR3 is TGTGCCAGCAGTTACGGGTGGGAGTGGTACGAGCAGTACTTC. This gives the protein CASSYGWEWYEQYF.

This chain links TRBV3-1 (or the pseudogene TRBV3-2) with TRBJ1-2; D ambiguous. This CDR3 has 13 amino acids. Looked up from germline, CDR1 is LGHDT and CDR2 is YNNKEL (reference sequence). Trimming took 2 bases from V and 1 from J, leaving 5 bases between them. CDR3 coding DNA: TGTGCCAGCAGCCAACAGGATAACTATGGCTACACCTTC. It encodes CASSQQDNYGYTF.

V is TRBV2 and J is TRBJ2-2, with a tentative D call TRBD2 (6 bases). V lost 4 bases and J lost 8, with 14 bases in between. CDR1 and CDR2 (germline): SNHLY, FYNNEI. The length of the CDR3 is 14 residues. CDR3 DNA: TGTGCCAGCAGTGGGGGAATAGCGGAGGGGGAGCTGTTTTTT. Translating gives CASSGGIAEGELFF.

The gene calls are TRBV5-5 and TRBJ1-4; D is uncertain. V was cut by 6 bases and J by 5 bases, with 20 bases left in between. The CDR3 covers 16 residues. Looked up from germline, CDR1 is SGHKS and CDR2 is YYEKEE (reference sequence). The CDR3 nucleotides read TGTGCCAGCACCGAGACGGTGGGCAACCCGAATGAAAAACTGTTTTTT. This encodes CASTETVGNPNEKLFF.

This clone was seen a handful of times. The chain links TRBV2 to TRBJ2-5, with 9 bases lining up with TRBD1. CDR1 is SNHLY and CDR2 is FYNNEI in the germline V gene. There are 14 residues in the CDR3. Trimming cost V 4 bases and J 5 bases; bases outside gene matches: 5. The CDR3 region is CASSGDRGRETQYF. The CDR3 nucleotides are TGTGCCAGCAGTGGAGACAGGGGGAGGGAGACCCAGTACTTC. Filled out from reference TRBV2 and TRBJ2-5, the complete variable domain reads EPEVTQTPSHQVTQMGQEVILRCVPISNHLYFYWYRQILGQKVEFLVSFYNNEISEKSEIFDDQFSVERPDGSNFTLKIRSTKLEDSAMYFCASSGDRGRETQYFGPGTRLLVL.

The CDR3 bases are TGTGCCAGCAGCTTAGTAGACGAGCAGTACTTC. Translated, it gives CASSLVDEQYF. This chain connects TRBV7-9 to TRBJ2-7; the D is unclear. CDR3 size: 11 residues. Looked up from germline, CDR1 is SEHNR and CDR2 is FQNEAQ (reference sequence). Trimming took 1 base from V and 5 from J, leaving 3 bases between them.

The rearrangement uses TRBV19 and TRBJ2-7; 11 nucleotides agree with TRBD2. Per the germline V gene, CDR1 is LNHDA and CDR2 is SQIVND (reference sequence). Trimming removed 1 base from V and 2 bases from J; junction bases left unmatched: 7. There are 17 residues in the CDR3. DNA of the CDR3: TGTGCCAGTAGTATAGCCCTCGGGACTAGCGGAGCCTACGAGCAGTACTTC. It translates to CASSIALGTSGAYEQYF.

V usage is TRBV5-1 and J usage is TRBJ2-3, with a tentative D call TRBD2 (6 bases). The CDR3 loop spans 15 amino acids. The ends were cut back, 4 bases at V and 3 bases at J, with 15 bases in the middle. Germline CDR1 and CDR2: SGHRS and YFSETQ. CDR3 nucleotides: TGCGCCAGCAGCCCCGGGCCTGGGAGGACAGATACGCAGTATTTT. It encodes CASSPGPGRTDTQYF.

This clone was seen just once. This chain uses TRBV24-1 with TRBJ2-5; D unresolved. Germline CDR1 and CDR2: KGHDR and SFDVKD. Trimming left V 5 bases short and J 1 base short, with 7 bases between. This CDR3 spans 13 amino acids. The CDR3 nucleotides are TGTGCCACCAGTGTCCCGGGCCAAGAGACCCAGTACTTC. This sequence encodes CATSVPGQETQYF.

This clone was found once. V and J are TRBV5-6 and TRBJ2-1; no firm D call. The germline V gene has CDR1 SGHDT and CDR2 YYEEEE. The V gene lost 0 bases and the J gene lost 5 bases, with 12 bases spanning the gap. This CDR3 is built from 15 residues. The DNA for the CDR3 is TGTGCCAGCAGCTTGGGCTCTAGGTATAACAATGAGCAGTTCTTC. It translates to CASSLGSRYNNEQFF.

This clone showed up just once. The rearrangement links TRBV19 to TRBJ1-5, with 10 positions matching TRBD1. The junction had 5 bases not matched to a gene; V was cut back by 6 bases and J by 0 bases. CDR1 and CDR2 from the germline V gene are LNHDA and SQIVND (reference sequence). CDR3 length: 16 amino acids. CDR3: CASSAGTGVSNQPQHF. CDR3 nucleotides: TGTGCCAGTAGCGCCGGGACAGGGGTTAGCAATCAGCCCCAGCATTTT.

This rearrangement joins TRBV2 to TRBJ1-6, with TRBD1 as a possible D gene (6 bases). The germline V and J ends were trimmed by 7 bases and 7 bases, with 17 bases remaining between them. Germline V gene data show CDR1 as SNHLY and CDR2 as FYNNEI. CDR3 length: 15 amino acids. This chain's CDR3 is CASMVGGAGNSPLHF. Here the CDR3 DNA reads TGTGCCAGCATGGTCGGGGGGGCTGGGAATTCACCCCTCCACTTT.

Only one count was recorded for this clone. Other DNA sequences in this sample translate to the same CDR3. This rearrangement joins TRBV27 to TRBJ2-7; 10 nucleotides align to TRBD1. This CDR3 spans 13 amino acids. Trimming removed 4 bases from V and 3 bases from J; junction bases left unmatched: 0. Germline CDR1 MNHEY, CDR2 SMNVEV (reference sequence). The CDR3 is CASSWDRGYEQYF. The CDR3 nucleotides are TGTGCCAGCAGTTGGGACAGGGGCTACGAGCAGTACTTC.